This T cell receptor (beta chain) was recovered during a study of identical twins. The CDR3 length is 15 residues. The V gene end was trimmed by 6 bases and the J gene end by 2 bases; junction bases not matched to a gene: 6. The germline CDR1 and CDR2 sequences are SEHNR and FQNEAQ (reference sequence). In TCRdb, the 5' RACE reads were re-called with MiXCR into one record per CDR3 protein. This sample yields 200,000 to 250,000 distinct CDR3 sequences, of which 5.5% to 7.5% are seen a single time; more than 14% belongs to the top ten. This clonotype has a count of ten or more. Its antigen remains unknown. Findings and caveats of the study: Models, which agreed with sharing between unrelated individuals, nonetheless underestimated the out-of-frame TCR alpha sharing seen in monozygotic twins.

These same data were also listed under a study on T cells expressing NK-cell markers. Turning to that study: Alpha-beta TCR T cells were the sole sorting target in several experiments, owing to an anti-gamma-delta TCR antibody. The dominant NKG2C+ clonotypes represented about 1.0-7.0% of CD8+ T cells in more than five donors.

Sequenced: CD8+ T cells sorted from blood. This chain connects TRBV7-9 to TRBJ1-5; 8 positions agree with TRBD1. The clonotype was recovered from a woman under 30 in good health. CDR3 residues: CASSFGQGGNQPQHF. The CDR3 nucleotides are TGTGCCAGCAGTTTCGGACAGGGCGGCAATCAGCCCCAGCATTTT.